These 9 T cell receptor beta chains originate from one sample sequenced in a study of identical twins (dated by TCRdb to about 2016). Library creation used 5' RACE. The reads were generated on an Illumina HiSeq 2000. TCRdb redid the processing of the public reads, applying fastp at Q25 and MiXCR, and retained in-frame beta chains. Here each entry gathers all rows of one CDR3 protein and keeps the most common genes and DNA. The sample table records around 490,000 distinct CDR3 sequences; around 15% of these occur just once. Together, the top ten hold around 0.48% of the sample. These data also formed part of another study, on yellow fever vaccine responses in identical twins.

The sample consisted of CD4+ T cells sorted from blood. The receptors here all came from a woman younger than 35 in good health.

This clonotype has a single count. The chain carries TRBV20-1 and TRBJ2-1, with TRBD2 matching 13 bases. With V trimmed by 2 bases and J by 8 bases, 12 bases remained unmatched. This CDR3 is 17 amino acids long. Looked up from germline, CDR1 is DFQATT and CDR2 is SNEGSKA (reference sequence). Here the CDR3 DNA reads TGCAGTGCTAGATTCGCTACTAGCGGGGGGGCCCGCGATGAGCAGTTCTTC. Its protein product is CSARFATSGGARDEQFF.

This clonotype was found many times. The chain recombines TRBV12-3 or TRBV12-4 with TRBJ2-3; no definite D call. V shed 3 bases and J shed 5 bases, with 6 bases lying between them. The CDR3 runs to 12 residues. The CDR3 DNA follows: TGTGCCAGCAGTTTTTCTGTAGATACGCAGTATTTT. Residues: CASSFSVDTQYF.

This clonotype was observed a handful of times. This sequence joins TRBV11-3 and TRBJ2-1; D assignment may be TRBD1 or TRBD2 (6 bases each). CDR1 and CDR2 (germline): SGHNT, YENEEA. The CDR3 is 13 residues long. The V and J ends lost 7 bases and 8 bases respectively, with 15 bases between them. CDR3: CASTQQGGDEQFF. In DNA form, the CDR3 reads TGTGCCAGCACCCAACAGGGAGGCGATGAGCAGTTCTTC. Using reference TRBV11-3 and TRBJ2-1 for the parts outside the CDR3, the full variable domain is EAGVVQSPRYKIIEKKQPVAFWCNPISGHNTLYWYLQNLGQGPELLIRYENEEAVDDSQLPKDRFSAERLKGVDSTLKIQPAELGDSAVYLCASTQQGGDEQFFGPGTRLTVL.

The J gene is TRBJ2-3, the V gene TRBV11-2, with 16 bases matching TRBD2. Trimming took 5 bases from V and 2 from J; bases not matched to a gene: 13. Germline V gene data show CDR1 as SGHAT and CDR2 as FQNNGV. The CDR3 covers 20 residues. The DNA of the CDR3 is TGTGCCAGCAGCCGTACCCCCGAGGGACTAGCGGGAGGGTCCACAGATACGCAGTATTTT. Amino acids: CASSRTPEGLAGGSTDTQYF.

This clonotype was detected only a few times. J is TRBJ1-5 and V is TRBV18, with TRBD1 identical over 8 bases. V shed 6 bases, J shed 7 bases, and the junction held 8 bases outside the gene matches. The CDR3 runs to 14 residues. CDR1 is KGHSH, CDR2 LQKENI, per germline. The chain's CDR3 is CASSYDRGLQPQHF. CDR3 nucleotides: TGTGCCAGCTCTTACGACAGGGGCTTACAGCCCCAGCATTTT.

This clonotype was seen many times. This sequence joins TRBV5-1 and TRBJ2-7; 8 bases map to TRBD2. The V gene's germline CDR1 is SGHRS and CDR2 YFSETQ. The V segment lost 6 bases and the J segment 6 bases; nucleotides outside the gene matches: 11. The CDR3 contains 14 residues. This CDR3 reads CASKLAGGTGEQYF. CDR3 sequence (DNA): TGCGCCAGCAAGCTCGCGGGAGGAACTGGCGAGCAGTACTTC.

The sample holds a few counts of this clonotype. In DNA, the CDR3 is TGTGCCAGCAGCTTTGGGACTACAACCTACGAGCAGTACTTC. Residues: CASSFGTTTYEQYF. The V call is TRBV7-9, the J call TRBJ2-7; TRBD2 agrees at 7 bases. Looked up from germline, CDR1 is SEHNR and CDR2 is FQNEAQ (reference sequence). With 3 bases clipped from V and 2 bases from J, the junction kept 4 bases outside the gene matches. The CDR3 is 14 residues long.

The rearrangement joins TRBV2 to TRBJ2-3; 8 nucleotides line up with TRBD1. In germline, CDR1 is SNHLY, CDR2 FYNNEI. Losses at the gene ends were 3 bases for V and 4 bases for J; bases not matched to a gene: 3. This CDR3 contains 14 residues. CDR3 in DNA: TGTGCCAGCAGTGATCACAGGGGGGCAGATACGCAGTATTTT. Translated: CASSDHRGADTQYF.

The chain uses TRBV3-1 and TRBJ2-7; the D is unclear. CDR3 length: 15 amino acids. Germline V CDR1 and CDR2: LGHDT, YNNKEL (reference sequence). V gave up 5 bases and J gave up 0 bases, with 14 bases separating them. In DNA, the CDR3 is TGTGCCAGCAGCTCTCAGACCGATAGCTCCTACGAGCAGTACTTC. Translation: CASSSQTDSSYEQYF.